Here is one T cell receptor beta chain with its context. Its antigen is unidentified. The V end was cut by 2 bases, the J end by 3 bases, with 15 bases between. This CDR3 is built from 16 residues. Germline values: CDR1 SGHDT, CDR2 YYEEEE. The record originates from a study of graft-versus-host responses after intestinal transplantation. The data were produced by immunoSEQ multiplex PCR, yet TCRdb's version contains in-frame clones alone and is incomplete. Of roughly 93,000 clones in the sample, around 90% were seen once. V and J are TRBV5-6 and TRBJ1-5; TRBD1 might be the D (5 bases). The receptor comes from a human donor who was the organ donor for an intestinal transplant. The specimen comprised unstimulated CD8+ T cells sorted from spleen or lymph node cells, sampled before transplant. Written as DNA, the CDR3 is TGTGCCAGCAGCTTATATTCCACAGGAAACAATCAGCCCCAGCATTTT. This encodes CASSLYSTGNNQPQHF.